This TCR beta chain was identified in a study of PD-1 blockade in classical Hodgkin lymphoma. General study results and limits: Similar baseline diversity was found in complete responders and newly diagnosed patients.

This CDR3 comprises 18 residues. Notes on this clone: No antigen is known for it.

Every patient was affected by relapse after autologous stem cell transplantation, while exposure to brentuximab vedotin was not uniform. Here immunoSEQ multiplex PCR was the method, and the copy in TCRdb shows in-frame clones only, minus some. Among about 25,000 clones listed, 70% to 90% were seen once. The TCR was taken from a human donor with classical Hodgkin lymphoma. This material consisted of peripheral blood mononuclear cells (PBMCs), taken at baseline. The rearrangement uses TRBV12-1 and TRBJ1-1; TRBD1 is taken as the D call from the table, unchecked against the DNA. TRBV12-1 is deemed a pseudogene. The CDR3: CASSFAQIVLPVNTEAFF. The CDR3 nucleotides are TGTGCCAGCAGCTTTGCGCAGATTGTTCTTCCAGTGAACACTGAAGCTTTCTTT.